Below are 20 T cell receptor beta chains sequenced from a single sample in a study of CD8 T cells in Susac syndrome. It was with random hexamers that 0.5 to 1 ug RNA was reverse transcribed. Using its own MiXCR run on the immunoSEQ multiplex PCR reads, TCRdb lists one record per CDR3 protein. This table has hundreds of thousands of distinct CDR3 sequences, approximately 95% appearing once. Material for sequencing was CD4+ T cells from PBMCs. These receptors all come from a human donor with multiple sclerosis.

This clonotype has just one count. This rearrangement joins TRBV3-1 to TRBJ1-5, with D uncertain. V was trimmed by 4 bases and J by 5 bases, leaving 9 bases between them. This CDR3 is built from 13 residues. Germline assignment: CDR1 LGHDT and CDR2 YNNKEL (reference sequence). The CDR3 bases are TGTGCCAGCAGCCTGTCTCTTGATCAGCCCCAGCATTTT. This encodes CASSLSLDQPQHF.

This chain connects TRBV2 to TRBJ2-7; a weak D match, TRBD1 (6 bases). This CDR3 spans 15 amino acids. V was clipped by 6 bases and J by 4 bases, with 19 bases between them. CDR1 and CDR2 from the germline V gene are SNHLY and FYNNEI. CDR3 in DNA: TGTGCCAGCAGGCGGACAGTAGGCGACAATTACGAGCAGTACGTC. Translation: CASRRTVGDNYEQYV.

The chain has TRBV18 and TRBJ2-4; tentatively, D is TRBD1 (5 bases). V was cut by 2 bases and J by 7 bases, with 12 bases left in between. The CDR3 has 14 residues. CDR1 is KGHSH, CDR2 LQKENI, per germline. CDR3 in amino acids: CASSPWAGPNIQYF. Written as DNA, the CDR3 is TGTGCCAGCTCACCATGGGCAGGGCCGAACATTCAGTACTTC.

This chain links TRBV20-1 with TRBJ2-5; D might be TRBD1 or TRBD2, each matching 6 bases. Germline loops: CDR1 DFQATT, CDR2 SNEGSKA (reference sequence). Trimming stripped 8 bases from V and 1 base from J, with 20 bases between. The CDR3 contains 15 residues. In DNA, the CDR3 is TGCAGTACCCAGCAAGGGGGGATCTTCCAAGAGACCCAGTACTTC. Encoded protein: CSTQQGGIFQETQYF.

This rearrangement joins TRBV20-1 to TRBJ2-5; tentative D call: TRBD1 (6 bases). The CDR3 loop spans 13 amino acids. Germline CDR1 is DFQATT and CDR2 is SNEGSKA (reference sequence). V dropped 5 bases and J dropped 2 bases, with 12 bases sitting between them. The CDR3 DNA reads TGCAGTGCTTCCCGGACAGTACAAGAGACCCAGTACTTC. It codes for CSASRTVQETQYF.

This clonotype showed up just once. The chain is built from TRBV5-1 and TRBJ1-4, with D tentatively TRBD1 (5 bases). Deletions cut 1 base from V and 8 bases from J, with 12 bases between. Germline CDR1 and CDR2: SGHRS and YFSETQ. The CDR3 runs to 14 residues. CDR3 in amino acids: CASSLSGAREKLFF. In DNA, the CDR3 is TGCGCCAGCAGCTTGTCTGGGGCTCGAGAAAAACTGTTTTTT.

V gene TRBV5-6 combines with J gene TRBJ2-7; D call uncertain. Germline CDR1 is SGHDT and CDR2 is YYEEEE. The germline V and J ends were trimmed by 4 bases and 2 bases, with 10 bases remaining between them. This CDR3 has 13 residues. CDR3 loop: CASSIDTAYEQYV. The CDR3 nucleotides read TGTGCCAGCAGCATAGACACAGCCTACGAGCAGTACGTC.

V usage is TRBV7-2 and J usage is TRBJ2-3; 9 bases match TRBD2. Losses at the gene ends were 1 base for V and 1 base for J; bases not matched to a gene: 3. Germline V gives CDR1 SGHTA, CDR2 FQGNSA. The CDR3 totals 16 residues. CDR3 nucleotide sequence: TGTGCCAGCAGCTTAGTAGTAGCGGGGGGCACAGATACGCAGTATTTT. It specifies CASSLVVAGGTDTQYF.

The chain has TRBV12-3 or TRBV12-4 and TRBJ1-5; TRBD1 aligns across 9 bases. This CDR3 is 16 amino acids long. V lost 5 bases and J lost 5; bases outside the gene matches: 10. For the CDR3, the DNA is TGTGCCAGCAGTCCACCGGGACAGGGCTTCCATCAGCCCCAGCATTTT. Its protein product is CASSPPGQGFHQPQHF.

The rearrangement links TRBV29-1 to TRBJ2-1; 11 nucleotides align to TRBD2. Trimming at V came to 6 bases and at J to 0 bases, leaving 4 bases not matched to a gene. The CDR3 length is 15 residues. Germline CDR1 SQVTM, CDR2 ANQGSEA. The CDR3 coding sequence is TGCAGCGTCCATACTAGCGGGGGCTCCTACAATGAGCAGTTCTTC. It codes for CSVHTSGGSYNEQFF.

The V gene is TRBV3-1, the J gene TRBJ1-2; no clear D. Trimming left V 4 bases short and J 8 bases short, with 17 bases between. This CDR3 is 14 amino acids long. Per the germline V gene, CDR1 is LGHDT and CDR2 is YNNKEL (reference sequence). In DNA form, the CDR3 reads TGTGCCAGCAGCCCCCTCGGTGGCACCTTGGGCTACACCTTC. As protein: CASSPLGGTLGYTF.

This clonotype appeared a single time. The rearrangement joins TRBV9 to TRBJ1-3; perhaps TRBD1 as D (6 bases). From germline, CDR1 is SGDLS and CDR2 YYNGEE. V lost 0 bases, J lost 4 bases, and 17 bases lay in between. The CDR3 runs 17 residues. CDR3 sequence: CASSVVSGVHSGNTIYF. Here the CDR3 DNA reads TGTGCCAGCAGCGTAGTGTCAGGGGTACATTCAGGAAACACCATATATTTT.

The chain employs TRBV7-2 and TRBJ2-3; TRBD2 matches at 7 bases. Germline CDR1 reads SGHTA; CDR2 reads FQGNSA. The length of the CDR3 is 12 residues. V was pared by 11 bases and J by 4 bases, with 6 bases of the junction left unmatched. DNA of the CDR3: TGTGCCGCCGGGAGGCTCCCAGATACGCAGTATTTT. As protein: CAAGRLPDTQYF.

CDR3 in DNA: TGCGCCAGCAACCTCTGGACAGGGGCCCTCGAGAACACTGAAGCTTTCTTT. The encoded protein is CASNLWTGALENTEAFF. This sequence joins TRBV5-1 and TRBJ1-1; the match to TRBD1 covers 9 bases. Germline trimming cut 6 bases from V and 1 base from J; bases unmatched to any gene: 13. The CDR3 runs 17 residues. Looked up from germline, CDR1 is SGHRS and CDR2 is YFSETQ.

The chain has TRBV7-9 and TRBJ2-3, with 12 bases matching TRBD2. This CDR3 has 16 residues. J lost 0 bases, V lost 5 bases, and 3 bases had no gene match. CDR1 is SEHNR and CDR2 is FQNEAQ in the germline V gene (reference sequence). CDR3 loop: CASSSGLAGSTDTQYF. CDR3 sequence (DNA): TGTGCCAGCAGCAGCGGACTAGCGGGGAGCACAGATACGCAGTATTTT.

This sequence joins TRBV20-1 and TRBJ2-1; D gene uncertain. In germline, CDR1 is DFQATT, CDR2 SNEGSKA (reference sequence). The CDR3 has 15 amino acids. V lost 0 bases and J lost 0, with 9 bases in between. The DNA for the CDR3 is TGCAGTGCTAGAGATGGCGGTGCCTCCTACAATGAGCAGTTCTTC. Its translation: CSARDGGASYNEQFF.

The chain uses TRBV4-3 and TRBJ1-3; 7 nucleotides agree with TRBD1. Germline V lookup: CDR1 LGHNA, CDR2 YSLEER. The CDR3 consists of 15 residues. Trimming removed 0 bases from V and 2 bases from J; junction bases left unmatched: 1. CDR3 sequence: CASSQEGTAGNTIYF. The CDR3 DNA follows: TGCGCCAGCAGCCAAGAAGGGACAGCTGGAAACACCATATATTTT.

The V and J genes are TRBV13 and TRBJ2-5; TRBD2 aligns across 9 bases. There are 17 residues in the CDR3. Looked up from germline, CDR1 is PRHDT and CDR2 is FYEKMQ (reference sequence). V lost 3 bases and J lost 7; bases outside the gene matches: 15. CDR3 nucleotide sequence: TGTGCCAGCAGCTTTTTACCATCTAGCGGGGCAAAGGTGACCCAGTACTTC. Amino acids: CASSFLPSSGAKVTQYF.

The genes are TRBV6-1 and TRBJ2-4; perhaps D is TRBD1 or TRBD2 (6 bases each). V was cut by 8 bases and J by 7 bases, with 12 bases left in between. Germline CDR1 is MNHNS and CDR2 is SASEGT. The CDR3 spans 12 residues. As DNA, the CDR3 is TGTGCCAGCCGAGGGGGGAGGAACATTCAGTACTTC. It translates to CASRGGRNIQYF.

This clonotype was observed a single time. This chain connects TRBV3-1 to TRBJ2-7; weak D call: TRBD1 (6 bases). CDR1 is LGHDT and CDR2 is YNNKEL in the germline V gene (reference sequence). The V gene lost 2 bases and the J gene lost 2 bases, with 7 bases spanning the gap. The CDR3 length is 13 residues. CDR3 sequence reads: CASSQQGTYEQYF. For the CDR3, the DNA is TGTGCCAGCAGCCAACAGGGGACCTACGAGCAGTACTTC.